This TCR beta chain was recorded in a study of T-cell reconstitution after alpha-beta-depleted transplantation in children. There are many counts of this clonotype. The CDR3 is made up of 16 amino acids. Germline V gives CDR1 MGHRA, CDR2 YSYEKL. V shed 2 bases, J shed 5 bases, and the junction held 8 bases outside the gene matches. The TCRbeta library was prepared with unique molecular identifiers. One entry per CDR3 protein, called by TCRdb with MiXCR from the PCR reads. The sample includes about 470,000 distinct CDR3 sequences, around 46% seen only once; the top ten take under 35%. The clonotype originates from a girl aged 2 to 9 with aplastic anemia, due to receive a stem cell transplant. The chain couples TRBV4-1 to TRBJ2-1; 8 nucleotides align to TRBD2. Sample: PBMCs, taken before TCRalphabeta/CD19-depleted stem cell transplant. The CDR3 DNA is TGCGCCAGCAGCCAATTTTTTCGGGAGGGAGACAATGAGCAGTTCTTC. Its protein is CASSQFFREGDNEQFF.